This T cell receptor (beta chain) is drawn from a study of blood T cell repertoires in COVID-19. TCRdb keeps only in-frame clones here, not all; method: immunoSEQ multiplex PCR. This sample has more than 200,000 clones, with around 84% found just once. Input material: peripheral blood. This receptor was identified in an elderly woman with COVID-19, enrolled during active disease.

The CDR3 DNA sequence: TGCAGCGTTGAAGGAGGGGGCGTTGGGGCTAACTATGGCTACACCTTC. Translated: CSVEGGGVGANYGYTF. The chain links TRBV29-1 to TRBJ1-2; 7 bases are shared with TRBD1. The germline V gene has CDR1 SQVTM and CDR2 ANQGSEA. This CDR3 has 16 amino acids. J lost 0 bases, V lost 1 base, and 8 bases had no gene match.